The clone carrying this T cell receptor (beta chain) appeared once. Authors' methods: Reference gene primer amplification yielded estimated nucleated cell counts. Profiling relied on immunoSEQ multiplex PCR, and the TCRdb table lists in-frame clones only, not all of them. For V, J and clone size, that table is used; D and trimming come from the DNA. The sample has around 160,000 clones, 90% seen once. The data belong to a study of blood T cell repertoires in COVID-19. For the study at large: Whether acute or convalescent, the COVID-19 samples came from the United States, Italy and Spain. PBMCs, B-cell-depleted T cells, or T cells were the source of the cDNA or gDNA that made up the material.

The CDR3 runs 15 residues. The V end lost 0 bases, the J end lost 1 base, and 10 bases lay between the germline ends. The V gene's germline CDR1 is SGHRS and CDR2 YFSETQ. The sample was peripheral blood. The clonotype originates from a man aged 55 to 70 with active or convalescent COVID-19. The chain links TRBV5-1 to TRBJ1-1, with D perhaps TRBD1 (5 bases). This chain's CDR3 is CASSLDGDWNTEAFF. In DNA, the CDR3 is TGCGCCAGCAGCTTGGATGGGGACTGGAACACTGAAGCTTTCTTT.